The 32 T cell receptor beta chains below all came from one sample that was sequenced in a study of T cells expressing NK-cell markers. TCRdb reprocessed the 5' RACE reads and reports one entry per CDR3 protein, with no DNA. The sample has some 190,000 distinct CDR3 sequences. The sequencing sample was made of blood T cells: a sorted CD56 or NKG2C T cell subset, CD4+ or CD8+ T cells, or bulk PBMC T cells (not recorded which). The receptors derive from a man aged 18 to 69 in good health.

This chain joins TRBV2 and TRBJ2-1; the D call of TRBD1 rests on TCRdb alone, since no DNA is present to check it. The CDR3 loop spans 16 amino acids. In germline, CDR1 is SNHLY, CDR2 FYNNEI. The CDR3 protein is CASSTGQGAFRNEQFF.

The CDR3 loop is CSARDHRGLYNEQFF. This sequence joins TRBV20-1 and TRBJ2-1; TCRdb names TRBD1, which stays unverified in the absence of DNA. Germline V gives CDR1 DFQATT, CDR2 SNEGSKA (reference sequence). The CDR3 has 15 residues.

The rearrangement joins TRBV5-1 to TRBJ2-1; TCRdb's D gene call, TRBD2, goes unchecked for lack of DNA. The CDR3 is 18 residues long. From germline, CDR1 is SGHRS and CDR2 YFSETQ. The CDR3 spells CASSPWTSGGARRNEQFF.

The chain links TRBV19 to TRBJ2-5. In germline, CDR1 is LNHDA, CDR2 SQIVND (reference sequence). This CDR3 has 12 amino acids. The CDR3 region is CASSATEETQYF.

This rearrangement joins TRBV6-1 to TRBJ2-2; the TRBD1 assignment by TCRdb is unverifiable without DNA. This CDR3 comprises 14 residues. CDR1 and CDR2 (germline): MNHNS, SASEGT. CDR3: CASTPTGNTGELFF.

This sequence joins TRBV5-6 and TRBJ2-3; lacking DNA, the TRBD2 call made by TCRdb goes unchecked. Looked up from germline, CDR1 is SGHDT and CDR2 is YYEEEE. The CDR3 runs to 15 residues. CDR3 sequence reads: CASSPGSSGEDTQYF.

The CDR3 sequence is CASSLGGLGSPLHF. This sequence joins TRBV5-6 and TRBJ1-6; TCRdb picks TRBD1, but there is no DNA to check that call. The CDR3 has 14 amino acids. The germline V gene encodes CDR1 SGHDT and CDR2 YYEEEE.

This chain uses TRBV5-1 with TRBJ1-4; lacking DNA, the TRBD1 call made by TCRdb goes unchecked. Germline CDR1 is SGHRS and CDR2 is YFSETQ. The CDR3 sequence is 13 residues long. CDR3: CASSGGQAEKLFF.

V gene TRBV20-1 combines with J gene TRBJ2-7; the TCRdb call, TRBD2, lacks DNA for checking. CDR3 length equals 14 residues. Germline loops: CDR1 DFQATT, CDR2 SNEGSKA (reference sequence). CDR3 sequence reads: CSASSGGAWYEQYF.

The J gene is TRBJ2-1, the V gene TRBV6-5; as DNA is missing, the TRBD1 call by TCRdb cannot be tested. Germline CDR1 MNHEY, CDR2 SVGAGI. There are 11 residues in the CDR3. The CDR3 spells CASLRGNEQFF.

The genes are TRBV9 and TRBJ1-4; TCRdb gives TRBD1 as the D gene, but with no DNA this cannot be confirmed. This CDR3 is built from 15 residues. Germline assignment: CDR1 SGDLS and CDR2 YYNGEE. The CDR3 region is CASSVNRGIGEKLFF. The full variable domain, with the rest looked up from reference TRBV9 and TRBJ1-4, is DSGVTQTPKHLITATGQRVTLRCSPRSGDLSVYWYQQSLDQGLQFLIQYYNGEERAKGNILERFSAQQFPDLHSELNLSSLELGDSALYFCASSVNRGIGEKLFFGSGTQLSVL.

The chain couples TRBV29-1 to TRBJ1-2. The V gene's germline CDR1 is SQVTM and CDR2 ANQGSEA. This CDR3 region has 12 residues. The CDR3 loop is CSGQTDNYGYTF.

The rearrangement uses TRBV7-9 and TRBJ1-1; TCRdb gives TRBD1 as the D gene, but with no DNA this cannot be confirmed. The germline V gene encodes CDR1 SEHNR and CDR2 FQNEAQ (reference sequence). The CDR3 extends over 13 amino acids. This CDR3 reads CASSTTGGTEAFF.

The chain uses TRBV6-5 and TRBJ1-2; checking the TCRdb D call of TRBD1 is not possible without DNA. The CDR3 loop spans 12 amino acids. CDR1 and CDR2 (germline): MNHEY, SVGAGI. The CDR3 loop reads CASSEGGYGYTF.

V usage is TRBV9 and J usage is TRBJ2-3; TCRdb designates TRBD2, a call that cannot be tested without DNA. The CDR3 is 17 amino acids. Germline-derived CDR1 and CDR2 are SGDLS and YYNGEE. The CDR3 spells CASSASGGPPSTDTQYF.

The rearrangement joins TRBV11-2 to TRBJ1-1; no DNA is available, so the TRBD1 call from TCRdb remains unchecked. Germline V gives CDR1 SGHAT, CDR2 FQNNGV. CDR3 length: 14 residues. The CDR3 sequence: CASSLDAGASEAFF.

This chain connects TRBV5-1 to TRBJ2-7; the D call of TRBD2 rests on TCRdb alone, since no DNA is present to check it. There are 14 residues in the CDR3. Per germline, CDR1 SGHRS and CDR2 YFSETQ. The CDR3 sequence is CASKQASGGYEQYF.

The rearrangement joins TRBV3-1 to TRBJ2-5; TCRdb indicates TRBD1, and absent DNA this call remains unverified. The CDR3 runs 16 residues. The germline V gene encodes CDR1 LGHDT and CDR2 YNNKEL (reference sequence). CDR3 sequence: CASSQEAGRAKETQYF.

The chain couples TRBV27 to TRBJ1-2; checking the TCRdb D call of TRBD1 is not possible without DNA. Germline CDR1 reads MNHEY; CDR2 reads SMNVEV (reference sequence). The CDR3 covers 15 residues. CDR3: CASSGRQGARYGYTF.

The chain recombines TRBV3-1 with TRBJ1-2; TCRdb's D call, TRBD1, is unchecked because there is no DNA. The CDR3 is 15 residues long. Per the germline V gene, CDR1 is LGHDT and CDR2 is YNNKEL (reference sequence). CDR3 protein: CASSPRQGDSYGYTF.

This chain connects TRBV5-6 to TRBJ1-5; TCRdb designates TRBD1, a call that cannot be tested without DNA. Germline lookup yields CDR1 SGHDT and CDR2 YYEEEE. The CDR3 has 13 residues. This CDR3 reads CASSSRGKQPQHF.

CDR3 residues: CASRHTSGGPSSYEQYF. The chain has TRBV3-1 and TRBJ2-7; there is no DNA to check the TCRdb D call of TRBD2. Germline values: CDR1 LGHDT, CDR2 YNNKEL (reference sequence). The CDR3 loop spans 17 amino acids.

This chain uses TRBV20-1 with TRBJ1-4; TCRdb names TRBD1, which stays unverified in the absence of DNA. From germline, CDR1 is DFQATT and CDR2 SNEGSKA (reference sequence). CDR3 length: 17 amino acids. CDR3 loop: CSARDRLPGNLKKELFF.

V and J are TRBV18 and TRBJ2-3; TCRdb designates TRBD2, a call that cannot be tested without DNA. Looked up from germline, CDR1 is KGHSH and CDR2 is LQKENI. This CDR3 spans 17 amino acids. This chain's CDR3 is CASSPRTSGGTTDTQYF.

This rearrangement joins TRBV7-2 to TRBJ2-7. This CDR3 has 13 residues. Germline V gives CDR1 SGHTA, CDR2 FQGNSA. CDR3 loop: CASSLLRIYEQYF.

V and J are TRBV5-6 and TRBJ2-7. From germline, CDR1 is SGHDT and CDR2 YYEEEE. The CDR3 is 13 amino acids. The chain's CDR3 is CASSHQPSYEQYF.

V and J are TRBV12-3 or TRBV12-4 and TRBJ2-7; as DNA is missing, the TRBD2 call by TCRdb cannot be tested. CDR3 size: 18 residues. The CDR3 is CASSPYREDGGAAYEQYF.

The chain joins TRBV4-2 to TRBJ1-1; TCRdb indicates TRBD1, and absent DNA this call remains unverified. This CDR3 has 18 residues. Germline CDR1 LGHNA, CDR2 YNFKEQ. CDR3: CASSQGGASRGAYTEAFF.

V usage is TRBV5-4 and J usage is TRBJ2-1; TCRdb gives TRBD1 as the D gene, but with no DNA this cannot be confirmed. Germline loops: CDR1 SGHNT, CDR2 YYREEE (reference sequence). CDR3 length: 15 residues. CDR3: CASSPSRTGRDEQFF.

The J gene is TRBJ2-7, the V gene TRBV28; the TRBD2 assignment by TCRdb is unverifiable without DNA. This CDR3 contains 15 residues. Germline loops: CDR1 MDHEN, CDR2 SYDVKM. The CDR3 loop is CASSLYRANSYEQYF.

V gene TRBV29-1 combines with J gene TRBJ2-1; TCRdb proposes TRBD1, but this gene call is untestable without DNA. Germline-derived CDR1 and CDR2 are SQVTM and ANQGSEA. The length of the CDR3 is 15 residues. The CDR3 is CSVELGGGTYNEQFF.

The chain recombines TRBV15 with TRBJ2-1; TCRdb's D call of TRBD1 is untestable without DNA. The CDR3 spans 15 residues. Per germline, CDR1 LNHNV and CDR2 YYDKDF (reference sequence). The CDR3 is CATSSDRGLSNEQFF.